This T cell receptor beta chain is from a study of T cell clonotyping in hematopoietic cell transplantation. Study-wide background: Recipients' pretransplant samples followed cytoreduction.

For this clone: Its antigen is undetermined.

Study-wide points: Graft donor and pretransplant recipient Inverse Simpson Index values predicted broader posttransplant TCR diversity. At the given depth, recipient repertoires were over 95% de novo clonotypes.

The CDR3 loop spans 13 amino acids. V gave up 2 bases and J gave up 12 bases, with 16 bases separating them. In germline, CDR1 is MNHEY, CDR2 SVGAGI. As for time point: recipient sample about 28 days before transplant, after cytoreduction. The repertoire was sequenced with immunoSEQ multiplex PCR; TCRdb's copy has only in-frame clones and lacks some. The table lists tens of thousands of clones, 60% to 75% of them singletons. The V gene is TRBV6-5, the J gene TRBJ1-2; D perhaps matches TRBD1 (6 bases). This receptor was identified in a man over 45 with myelodysplastic syndrome. Some clones in this sample may be carry-over from other donors' samples. The specimen comprised peripheral blood mononuclear cells, sampled before stem cell transplant. The CDR3 here is CASSYPGDKENTF. The CDR3 nucleotides are TGTGCCAGCAGTTACCCAGGGGACAAGGAGAACACCTTC.